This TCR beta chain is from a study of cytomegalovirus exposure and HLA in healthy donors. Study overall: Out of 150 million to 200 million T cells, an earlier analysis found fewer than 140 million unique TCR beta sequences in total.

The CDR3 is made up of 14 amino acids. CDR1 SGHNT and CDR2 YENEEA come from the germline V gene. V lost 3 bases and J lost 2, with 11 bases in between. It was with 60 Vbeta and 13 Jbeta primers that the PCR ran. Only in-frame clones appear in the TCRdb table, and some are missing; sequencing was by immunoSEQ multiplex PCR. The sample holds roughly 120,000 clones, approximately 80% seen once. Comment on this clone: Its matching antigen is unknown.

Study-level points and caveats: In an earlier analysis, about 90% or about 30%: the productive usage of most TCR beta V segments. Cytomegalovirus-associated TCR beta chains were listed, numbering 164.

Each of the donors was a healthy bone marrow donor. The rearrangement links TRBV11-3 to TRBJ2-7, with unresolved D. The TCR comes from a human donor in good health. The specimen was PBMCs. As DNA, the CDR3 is TGTGCCAGCAGCTTGCGTGGGCGCCCCTACGAGCAGTACTTC. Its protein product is CASSLRGRPYEQYF.